This TCR beta chain was identified during a study of beta chain features in type 1 diabetes. General study findings and limits: Patients and controls would be equally affected if PCR favored shorter templates.

Germline V CDR1 and CDR2: GTSNPN, SVGIG (reference sequence). Trimming at V came to 3 bases and at J to 4 bases, leaving 6 bases not matched to a gene. The CDR3 length is 16 residues. The authors reverse transcribed all of the isolated RNA, so sequencing captured expressed TCRB transcripts. TCRdb keeps only in-frame clones here, not all; method: immunoSEQ multiplex PCR. The sample includes around 200,000 clones, about 13% seen only once; the top ten take about 0.58%. Concerning this clone itself: Its specificity is unknown.

The chain has TRBV30 and TRBJ2-1, with 13 bases fitting TRBD2. The receptor comes from a woman younger than 35 in good health. The sequencing input was central memory CD4+ T cells from blood. The CDR3 spells CAWRGWGLAGYNEQFF. Written as DNA, the CDR3 is TGTGCCTGGAGGGGGTGGGGACTAGCGGGATACAATGAGCAGTTCTTC.